A selection of T cell receptor beta chains follows, all from one sample in a study of CD8 T cell repertoires and HIV-1 epitope variants. Using immunoSEQ multiplex PCR, the repertoire was profiled, and TCRdb retains in-frame clones only, with some absent. The data contain about 5,500 clones, 65% to 75% of them seen just once; the ten biggest clones take up just under 50%. Their antigen targets remain unknown. Sequencing was carried out using cultured CD8+ T cells derived from PBMCs. The receptors were gathered from a male donor with HIV. Each CDR3 is given with its conserved first and last residue. The D gene is left open where the match is weak. Not every row has a clone size; where given, it reads once, few, many or a size class.

V gene,D gene,J gene,clone size,CDR3 DNA,CDR3 protein
TRBV7-2,NA,TRBJ2-1,NA,TGTGCCAGCAGCTTAAGCACAGGGAATGAGCAGTTCTTC,CASSLSTGNEQFF
TRBV27,TRBD1,TRBJ1-2,NA,TGTGCCAGCAGTTTGACAGGGACGGGCTACACCTTC,CASSLTGTGYTF
TRBV19,TRBD1,TRBJ2-7,once,TGTGCCAGGACAGGGGTAACCTACGAGCAGTACTTC,CARTGVTYEQYF
TRBV9,TRBD2,TRBJ2-2,NA,TGTGCCAGCAGCCCTGGTCCTAGCGGGGGGGATTCGAACACCGGGGAGCTGTTTTTT,CASSPGPSGGDSNTGELFF
TRBV4-3,NA,TRBJ1-6,NA,TGCGCCAGCAGCCAAGAGGGAAGGCAGTCGAATAATTCACCCCTCCACTTT,CASSQEGRQSNNSPLHF
TRBV5-5,NA,TRBJ2-5,NA,TGTGCCAGCAGCTCCGCCGGGATAGATCAAGAGACCCAGTACTTC,CASSSAGIDQETQYF
TRBV6-6,TRBD1,TRBJ1-5,NA,TGTGCCAGCAGTTACTCGCGACAGGGTAATGAGCCCCAGCATTTT,CASSYSRQGNEPQHF
TRBV11-2,NA,TRBJ1-5,NA,TGTGCCAGCAGCTTAGCAGTGGGGAATCAGCCCCAGCATTTT,CASSLAVGNQPQHF
TRBV27,TRBD2,TRBJ2-5,NA,TGTGCCAGCAGTTTATCTAGCGGGGAGCCTCCAAAGACCCAGTACTTC,CASSLSSGEPPKTQYF
TRBV5-4,TRBD1,TRBJ1-6,few,TGTGCCAGCAGCTTGGGGAGGGGGCTAACACCCCTCCACTTT,CASSLGRGLTPLHF
TRBV4-2,NA,TRBJ2-2,few,TGTGCCAGCAGCCAAGGGCAGAACACCGGGGAGCTGTTTTTT,CASSQGQNTGELFF
TRBV9,NA,TRBJ2-2,NA,TGTGCCAGCAGCCCTAACACCGGGGAGCTGTTTTTT,CASSPNTGELFF
TRBV25-1,NA,TRBJ1-2,once,TGTGCCAGCAGTCGCCAACTGGGAAAGACCTATGGCTACACCTTC,CASSRQLGKTYGYTF
TRBV18,NA,TRBJ2-3,NA,TGTGCCAGCTCACTCCTGGAGGGGTCGGGCACAGATACGCAGTATTTT,CASSLLEGSGTDTQYF
TRBV21-1,NA,TRBJ1-4,few,TGTGCCAGCAGCAAAGCGCACAGGGGAGCGAAGGATGAAAAACTGTTTTTT,CASSKAHRGAKDEKLFF
TRBV11-1,TRBD1,TRBJ1-2,NA,TGTGCCAGCAGCTTAGGAGGGACAGGAACCTTCTATGGCTACACCTTC,CASSLGGTGTFYGYTF
TRBV27,NA,TRBJ1-2,NA,TGTGCCAGCAGTTCGGGGTTGGGCTACACCTTC,CASSSGLGYTF
TRBV27,NA,TRBJ2-3,NA,TGTGCCAGCAGTCCTCGACTGGATACGCAGTATTTT,CASSPRLDTQYF
TRBV19,NA,TRBJ2-3,NA,TGTGCCAAGCTATTAGGACAGAGCACAGATACGCAGTATTTT,CAKLLGQSTDTQYF
TRBV4-3,NA,TRBJ1-2,few,TGCGCCAGCAGCCAGTCGCGGGGGCTGAACTATGGCTACACCTTC,CASSQSRGLNYGYTF
TRBV7-9,NA,TRBJ2-5,NA,TGTGCCAGCAGCGCCCTAGATGAGCAGTACTTC,CASSALDEQYF
TRBV15,NA,TRBJ1-1,NA,TGTGCCACCAGCAGAGATTTTTGGGGAACTGAAGCTTTCTTT,CATSRDFWGTEAFF
TRBV9,TRBD1,TRBJ2-3,once,TGTGCCAGCAGCGTAGCAATCGGAAACCGGGACAGGGTGACGGATACGCAGTATTTT,CASSVAIGNRDRVTDTQYF
TRBV5-1,TRBD1,TRBJ2-7,few,TGCGCCAGCAGCCACGGACAGGGCTACGAGCAGTACTTC,CASSHGQGYEQYF
TRBV7-9,NA,TRBJ1-6,few,TGTGCCAGCAGCCAGAGCTCCTATAATTCACCCCTCCACTTT,CASSQSSYNSPLHF